These T cell receptor beta chains were read from a single sample in a study of blood T cell repertoires in COVID-19. Repertoires were generated with immunoSEQ multiplex PCR, while TCRdb's copy carries only in-frame clones and drops some. The sample contains about 230,000 clones, approximately 85% of which appear only once. The source material was peripheral blood. Receptor source: a man in his fifties with COVID-19, enrolled during active disease. Each CDR3 is given with its conserved first and last residue. The D gene is left open where the match is weak. Clone size is stated in some rows and not others, as once, few, many or a class when expanded.

>.|TRBV7-8|TRBJ2-2|.
CASSGAATTNTGELFF
TGTGCCAGCAGCGGGGCCGCGACAACGAACACCGGGGAGCTGTTTTTT
>once|TRBV6-5|TRBJ1-1|.
CASSPFFDTEAFF
TGTGCCAGCAGCCCCTTTTTTGACACTGAAGCTTTCTTT
>.|TRBV2|TRBJ1-2|.
CASSEAHSWEGRGYTF
TGTGCCAGCAGTGAAGCCCATTCGTGGGAGGGGAGAGGCTACACCTTC
>.|TRBV5-6|TRBJ1-2|.
CASSLLYLNYGYTF
TGTGCCAGCAGCTTGCTTTATCTTAACTATGGCTACACCTTC
>few|TRBV4-3|TRBJ1-2|.
CASSQDPPASGYTF
TGCGCCAGCAGCCAAGATCCTCCGGCTAGTGGCTACACCTTC
>.|TRBV9|TRBJ1-4|.
CASGRMATNEKLFF
TGTGCCAGCGGGAGGATGGCAACTAATGAAAAACTGTTTTTT
>once|TRBV7-3|TRBJ2-4|.
CASSPGPAGIQYF
TGTGCCAGCAGCCCGGGCCCCGCGGGCATTCAGTACTTC
>.|TRBV5-1|TRBJ1-2|TRBD1
CASSPGQGSSSYGYTF
TGCGCCAGCAGCCCGGGACAGGGGAGTAGTTCCTATGGCTACACCTTC
>.|TRBV7-9|TRBJ1-2|.
CASSTRQGGVYGYTF
TGTGCCAGCAGCACCCGGCAGGGTGGAGTCTATGGCTACACCTTC
>.|TRBV5-6|TRBJ2-2|TRBD1
CASSYSPGQGPGELFF
TGTGCCAGCAGCTATTCACCGGGACAGGGGCCCGGGGAGCTGTTTTTT
>.|TRBV2|TRBJ2-1|TRBD2
CASSSSGAYNEQFF
TGTGCCAGCAGTAGCAGCGGGGCCTACAATGAGCAGTTCTTC
>.|TRBV30|TRBJ1-1|TRBD1
CAWSVGFTGDMNTEAFF
TGTGCCTGGAGTGTAGGGTTCACAGGGGACATGAACACTGAAGCTTTCTTT
>.|TRBV4-3|TRBJ1-6|TRBD1
CASSQDLARGSYNSPLHF
TGCGCCAGCAGCCAAGATTTAGCCAGGGGGTCCTATAATTCACCCCTCCACTTT
>few|TRBV5-1|TRBJ2-7|.
CASNRQGSYEQYF
TGCGCCAGCAATAGGCAGGGATCCTACGAGCAGTACTTC
>.|TRBV15|TRBJ1-4|TRBD1
CATSRDQGRGATNEKLFF
TGTGCCACCAGCAGAGATCAGGGCAGGGGGGCAACTAATGAAAAACTGTTTTTT
>.|TRBV5-4|TRBJ2-1|TRBD2
CASSLTSGPDNEQFF
TGTGCCAGCAGCTTGACTAGCGGACCTGACAATGAGCAGTTCTTC
>.|TRBV5-4|TRBJ2-2|.
CASGGQTDTGELFF
TGTGCCAGCGGTGGACAAACGGACACCGGGGAGCTGTTTTTT
>.|TRBV7-9|TRBJ2-3|TRBD2
CASSLAPKIAGGPDTQYF
TGTGCCAGCAGCTTAGCCCCCAAGATAGCGGGGGGGCCGGATACGCAGTATTTT
>.|TRBV7-2|TRBJ2-7|.
CASSLLPSHEQYF
TGTGCCAGCAGCTTACTTCCCTCCCACGAGCAGTACTTC
>.|TRBV30|TRBJ2-4|.
CAWSLEGIGKNIQYF
TGTGCCTGGTCCCTAGAAGGAATTGGCAAAAACATTCAGTACTTC
>.|TRBV28|TRBJ1-1|TRBD1
CASRTGDLGTEAFF
TGTGCCAGCAGAACAGGGGACCTTGGCACTGAAGCTTTCTTT
>.|TRBV5-1|TRBJ1-4|TRBD1
CASSPGQNEKLFF
TGCGCCAGCAGCCCGGGACAGAATGAAAAACTGTTTTTT
>.|TRBV27|TRBJ2-3|TRBD1
CASSLRDRVIDHITDTQYF
TGTGCCAGCAGTCTGAGAGACAGGGTGATAGACCATATAACAGATACGCAGTATTTT
>once|TRBV19|TRBJ2-7|TRBD1
CASSSGQGTYEQYF
TGTGCCAGTAGTTCCGGACAGGGCACCTACGAGCAGTACTTC
>.|TRBV4-2|TRBJ1-1|.
CASSQDVRGGNTEAFF
TGTGCCAGCAGCCAAGATGTAAGAGGAGGGAACACTGAAGCTTTCTTT
>.|TRBV5-5|TRBJ1-1|.
CASSLNFGDISREAFF
TGTGCCAGCAGCTTGAATTTCGGGGACATAAGTCGAGAAGCTTTCTTT
>once|TRBV11-2|TRBJ2-3|.
CASSLVTAGYTPQYF
TGTGCCAGCAGCTTAGTAACGGCAGGGTATACCCCGCAGTATTTT
>.|TRBV7-9|TRBJ1-5|.
CASSTGQHQPQHF
TGTGCCAGCAGCACTGGACAGCATCAGCCCCAGCATTTT
>once|TRBV11-2|TRBJ1-4|.
CASNRGGGEKLFF
TGTGCCAGCAATCGAGGGGGTGGGGAAAAACTGTTTTTT
>.|TRBV29-1|TRBJ2-5|.
CSASRVSETQYF
TGCAGCGCCTCCAGGGTTTCGGAGACCCAGTACTTC
>.|TRBV7-2|TRBJ1-6|.
CASNGQYNSPLHF
TGTGCCAGCAACGGACAGTATAATTCACCCCTCCACTTT
>.|TRBV7-2|TRBJ2-7|TRBD2
CASSLVGLAGPYEQYF
TGTGCCAGCAGCTTAGTGGGACTAGCGGGGCCCTACGAGCAGTACTTC
>.|TRBV15|TRBJ2-1|.
CATSRPRERIYNEQFF
TGTGCCACCAGCAGACCAAGGGAGCGAATATACAATGAGCAGTTCTTC
>.|TRBV28|TRBJ2-3|.
CASMRFGQGGRGDTQYF
TGTGCCAGCATGAGGTTCGGACAGGGTGGGAGGGGGGATACGCAGTATTTT
>.|TRBV7-9|TRBJ1-2|.
CASSFSGGYGYTF
TGTGCCAGCAGCTTTTCGGGGGGGTATGGCTACACCTTC
>.|TRBV19|TRBJ1-3|TRBD1
CASSTPTGGASGNTIYF
TGTGCCAGTAGTACCCCGACAGGGGGGGCCTCTGGAAACACCATATATTTT
>.|TRBV6-4|TRBJ2-3|TRBD1
CASRRQGHQTDTQYF
TGTGCCAGCAGACGACAGGGCCACCAAACAGATACGCAGTATTTT
>once|TRBV6-1|TRBJ2-7|.
CASSEVVRLYEQYF
TGTGCCAGCAGTGAAGTTGTCAGGCTCTACGAGCAGTACTTC
>few|TRBV20-1|TRBJ2-7|.
CSASLVEQYF
TGCAGTGCTAGTCTCGTGGAGCAGTACTTC
>.|TRBV2|TRBJ1-1|TRBD1
CASKGQINTEAFF
TGTGCCAGCAAGGGACAGATTAACACTGAAGCTTTCTTT
>.|TRBV5-1|TRBJ2-1|TRBD2
CASSLGLAGTLNEQFF
TGCGCCAGCAGCTTGGGGCTAGCGGGCACTTTGAATGAGCAGTTCTTC
>.|TRBV5-1|TRBJ1-6|.
CASRYAGVKNSPLHF
TGCGCCAGCAGATATGCCGGAGTTAAAAATTCACCCCTCCACTTT
>.|TRBV6-1|TRBJ2-7|.
CASSEPRQTYEQYF
TGTGCCAGCAGTGAACCTCGACAGACCTACGAGCAGTACTTC
>.|TRBV9|TRBJ1-1|.
CASSVVGQNTEAFF
TGTGCCAGCAGCGTAGTGGGACAGAACACTGAAGCTTTCTTT
>.|TRBV3-1/TRBV3-2|TRBJ1-1|TRBD1
CASSQDRLRAFF
TGTGCCAGCAGCCAGGACAGGCTAAGAGCTTTCTTT
>.|TRBV4-2|TRBJ1-2|.
CASSQRTSGYTF
TGTGCCAGCAGCCAAAGGACAAGCGGCTACACCTTC
>.|TRBV11-2|TRBJ2-7|.
CASSLERNRASYEQYF
TGTGCCAGCAGCTTAGAAAGGAACAGGGCATCCTACGAGCAGTACTTC
>.|TRBV6-2/TRBV6-3|TRBJ2-3|TRBD2
CASSTNLAGGRDTQYF
TGTGCCAGCAGTACCAATCTAGCGGGGGGCCGAGATACGCAGTATTTT